The following is a T cell receptor beta chain sequence with its context. No cognate antigen has been identified for it. The input lacks base qualities; no much larger clone sits a single base away. These data originate in a study of blood T cell repertoires in COVID-19 (TCRdb year 2020). In terms of the full investigation: Samples covering the acute and convalescent phases of COVID-19 were provided by collaborators in the United States, Italy and Spain. The material from the prospective study consisted of cDNA or gDNA derived from T cells, B-cell-depleted T cells, or PBMCs. Deeply sampled blood TCRbeta repertoires from subjects exposed to, actively infected with, or recovered from COVID-19 were included in the dataset. The samples were drawn from the first 160 participants of the ongoing ImmuneRACE study and from about 1,200 subjects provided by 6 global collaborators. Nearly every sample came with metadata listing a de-identified subject ID, COVID-19 status, age in years and sex. A freely available public database, intended as a resource for researchers studying the immune response to SARS-CoV-2, is where the repertoires were released. Where HLA class I and class II types were available, the types were taken from metadata supplied by the sample provider, not from assay-based typing.

In Seattle, one collaborating source enrolled patients while the infection was active and tracked those patients longitudinally over the course of disease. Collaborating institutions collected whole blood in K2EDTA tubes following their own protocols. For TCRbeta analysis, collaborators shipped samples as frozen whole blood, isolated PBMCs, or DNA extracted from either of those sample types. TCRbeta CDR3 regions were amplified from genomic DNA using the immunoSEQ Assay, a bias-controlled multiplex PCR. The study's own analysis went as follows. The number of nucleated cells in each sample was estimated from the amplification of reference gene primers within the assay. Sequence reads were collapsed and filtered to measure the absolute abundance of every unique TCRbeta CDR3 rearrangement. For each sample, productive Simpson clonality was calculated as the square root of Simpson's diversity index over productive rearrangements. TCRdb took over this immuneACCESS table, retaining in-frame rearrangements with V and J assigned. Such tables are incomplete; in checked studies, under half of the missing clones stem from an unresolved V gene, and the remainder is unexplained. V and J calls and clone size follow that table, whereas D and trimming were derived from the DNA. The sample table shows 300,000 to 450,000 clones, and roughly 90% are seen once. Around 3% of the sample is in the top ten clones.

General study outcomes and caveats: The quantity of clinical and demographic metadata differed by source and by participant and was supplied without curation.

V drops 3 bases and J drops 6 bases, leaving 12 bases in between. From the cysteine through the valine, the CDR3 covers 13 amino acids. Of all the DNA, just the CDR3 is kept, 39 bases in frame from base 1. The CDR1 and CDR2 encoded by the germline V gene are MGHRA and YSYEKL. The TCR sequence derives from a woman in her thirties with COVID-19, enrolled during active disease. Recombination joined TRBV4-1 with TRBJ2-7; the D gene is possibly TRBD2, with 7 bases matching. Sequencing was performed on peripheral blood. CDR3 sequence: CASSQGRGAEQYV. The nucleotide sequence is given as TGCGCCAGCAGCCAGGGGAGGGGGGCCGAGCAGTACGTC.